These 3 T cell receptor beta chains were sequenced from one sample in a study of post-analysis software for immune sequencing data. Built from TCR beta cDNA, the libraries had unique molecular identifiers in them. TCRdb reanalysed the PCR reads using MiXCR and keeps one entry per CDR3 protein. This table holds about 770,000 distinct CDR3 sequences, roughly 46% found once. No antigens are known for them. Study-wide points: Patients had higher frequencies than controls of five TRBV segments, including TRBV5-6, TRBV5-1 and TRBV20-1.

The sample comprised blood. The receptors shown here come from a girl between 10 and 17 years old with multiple sclerosis.

The rearrangement uses TRBV20-1 and TRBJ2-3; tentatively, D is TRBD2 (6 bases). The CDR3 length is 15 residues. V lost 5 bases, J lost 11 bases, and 26 bases lay in between. Germline-derived CDR1 and CDR2 are DFQATT and SNEGSKA (reference sequence). As DNA, the CDR3 is TGCAGTGCTGTGATTCCGGGACTTTCCCTGGAGGAGCAGTATTTT. Residues: CSAVIPGLSLEEQYF.

The chain combines TRBV27 with TRBJ2-7; no clear D. This CDR3 is built from 13 residues. Germline assignment: CDR1 MNHEY and CDR2 SMNVEV (reference sequence). Trimming took 1 base from V and 3 from J, leaving 7 bases between them. CDR3 amino acids: CASSLYWGYEQYF. Written as DNA, the CDR3 is TGTGCCAGCAGTTTATATTGGGGCTACGAGCAGTACTTC.

This clonotype was observed a few times. This chain joins TRBV6-5 and TRBJ1-5, with D possibly being TRBD1 (6 bases). Germline values: CDR1 MNHEY, CDR2 SVGAGI. Deletions cut 6 bases from V and 2 bases from J, with 17 bases between. CDR3 length: 16 residues. The CDR3 coding sequence is TGTGCCAGCAGCCCTACCCCAGGACAGCGCAATCAGCCCCAGCATTTT. Its translation is CASSPTPGQRNQPQHF.